This entry concerns a single T cell receptor beta chain. The junction and the germline gene differ at one end; a read error may be behind it. The data are from a study of early T cells in non-severe SARS-CoV-2 infection. TCRdb ran MiXCR on the 5' RACE reads and lists one entry per CDR3 protein. The repertoire holds tens of thousands of distinct CDR3 sequences, with roughly 12% as singletons. The germline CDR1 and CDR2 sequences are SNHLY and FYNNEI. This CDR3 has 16 amino acids. Sequencing was carried out using whole blood. The receptor was derived from an adult who was a healthcare worker with PCR-confirmed SARS-CoV-2 infection or an uninfected control (not recorded which). The chain combines TRBV2 with TRBJ2-2; 9 bases line up with TRBD1. The CDR3 DNA sequence: TGTGCCAGCAGTGATCCAGGACAGGGGAACACCGGGGAGCTTTTTTTT. Translation: CASSDPGQGNTGELFF.